A selection of T cell receptor beta chains follows, all from one sample in a study of T cells in Graves' hyperthyroidism and ophthalmopathy. TCRdb reprocessed the multiplex PCR reads with MiXCR, giving one entry per CDR3 protein. Of hundreds of thousands of distinct CDR3 sequences listed, 16% were seen once; the top ten hold 15% to 20%. Sequencing used blood. The receptor source for this set is a woman in her late teens or twenties with Graves' hyperthyroidism. The CDR3 runs from the conserved cysteine through the conserved F or W. The D gene is left open where the match is weak. Some rows have no size entry. The others give once, few or many, or a class for an expanded clone.

>TRBV5-1|TRBJ2-7|TRBD2|NA
CASSSGDFTYEQYF
TGCGCCAGCAGTAGCGGGGACTTCACCTACGAGCAGTACTTC
>TRBV12-3/TRBV12-4|TRBJ2-1|TRBD1|few
CASRLTGGIGNEQFF
TGTGCCAGCAGGTTGACAGGGGGCATTGGCAATGAGCAGTTCTTC
>TRBV7-2|TRBJ2-3|NA|NA
CASSFLLARGDTQYF
TGTGCCAGCAGTTTCCTGCTTGCGAGGGGAGATACGCAGTATTTT
>TRBV10-3|TRBJ1-1|TRBD1|many
CAISESGQGVVDTEAFF
TGTGCCATCAGTGAGTCGGGACAGGGGGTTGTGGACACTGAAGCTTTCTTT
>TRBV5-1|TRBJ2-7|NA|many
CASKEQPGEQYF
TGCGCCAGCAAGGAGCAACCGGGCGAGCAGTACTTC
>TRBV5-1|TRBJ2-7|TRBD2|NA
CASSFATSGTTRPYEQYF
TGCGCCAGCAGCTTCGCGACTAGCGGGACTACACGGCCCTACGAGCAGTACTTC
>TRBV14|TRBJ2-3|TRBD2|few
CASSQVDPRTSGSPGLNTDTQYF
TGTGCCAGCAGCCAAGTCGACCCGCGGACTAGCGGGAGCCCAGGTCTCAACACAGATACGCAGTATTTT
>TRBV12-3/TRBV12-4|TRBJ2-7|NA|many
CASTPGLSAGEQYF
TGTGCCAGCACCCCGGGGCTCTCGGCGGGGGAGCAGTACTTC
>TRBV5-1|TRBJ2-7|TRBD1|many
CASSLRDRGYEQYF
TGCGCCAGCAGCTTGAGGGACAGGGGCTACGAGCAGTACTTC
>TRBV9|TRBJ1-5|NA|many
CASSVSGGAQPQHF
TGTGCCAGCAGCGTATCGGGGGGAGCTCAGCCCCAGCATTTT
>TRBV27|TRBJ2-2|TRBD2|few
CATKKGLATGELFF
TGTGCCACCAAAAAGGGACTAGCAACCGGGGAGCTGTTTTTT
>TRBV4-1|TRBJ2-3|NA|NA
CASSHDTDTQYF
TGCGCCAGCAGCCACGACACAGATACGCAGTATTTT
>TRBV5-1|TRBJ2-1|TRBD2|NA
CASSLMQREGLSFF
TGCGCCAGCAGCTTGATGCAGCGGGAGGGGCTTTCGTTCTTC
>TRBV6-9|TRBJ2-1|TRBD2|NA
CASSYPRERGGYEQFF
TGTGCCAGCAGTTACCCGCGGGAGCGGGGGGGATACGAGCAGTTCTTC
>TRBV20-1|TRBJ2-7|TRBD2|many
CSARDLERGAYEQYF
TGCAGTGCTAGAGATCTCGAGCGGGGGGCCTACGAGCAGTACTTC
>TRBV3-1|TRBJ2-2|TRBD1|many
CASRRQGSNTGELFF
TGTGCCAGCAGGCGACAGGGATCGAACACCGGGGAGCTGTTTTTT
>TRBV10-1|TRBJ1-3|NA|NA
CASSESRQKNTIYF
TGCGCCAGCAGTGAGTCGCGACAGAAAAACACCATATATTTT
>TRBV9|TRBJ2-5|NA|NA
CASSVRGNLGETQYF
TGTGCCAGCAGCGTCCGGGGGAACCTTGGAGAGACCCAGTACTTC